The source of this TCR beta chain is a study of Graves' ophthalmopathy and Graves' hyperthyroidism. About the research overall: The blood sample was drawn at first diagnosis and before any treatment. The study, taken as a whole, reports: Also, most clonotypes expanded in the thyroid above 0.001 frequency appeared in blood.

This clonotype was detected a few times. Its antigen is as yet unknown. Amplification targeted the TCR beta CDR3 regions, with RNA transcripts as the source material. First-round RT-PCR used HTBI primers; second-round multiplex PCR followed. MiXCR, applied by TCRdb to the multiplex PCR reads, yields one record per CDR3 protein. The sample includes around 600,000 distinct CDR3 sequences, approximately 39% of them seen just once. Serum thyroxine and TRAb, along with clinical symptoms, thyroid ultrasound and orbital computed tomography, were what diagnosis relied on. Fresh peripheral blood, 10 ml, was the PBMC source. In germline, CDR1 is GTSNPN, CDR2 SVGIG (reference sequence). The CDR3 is 14 residues long. Trimming cost V 3 bases and J 2 bases; bases outside gene matches: 3.

Input material: peripheral blood. This receptor was identified in an adult man with Graves' ophthalmopathy. The chain carries TRBV30 and TRBJ1-2; 10 bases are a match to TRBD1. Written as DNA, the CDR3 is TGTGCCTGGAGAGGGACAGGGGACAACTATGGCTACACCTTC. Its protein product is CAWRGTGDNYGYTF.